One sample yielded the 18 T cell receptor beta chains listed below, sequenced in a study of PD-1 blockade in classical Hodgkin lymphoma. The time point here: cycle 4 day 1 (C4D1), after less than 7 weeks of nivolumab. Relapse after autologous stem cell transplantation occurred in every patient, and brentuximab vedotin exposure varied. Assay: immunoSEQ multiplex PCR; the TCRdb copy retains only in-frame clones and omits some. The sample shows around 46,000 clones, around 87% of them seen only once. Sequences were derived from peripheral blood mononuclear cells (PBMCs), sampled before the fourth cycle of nivolumab. The receptors were gathered from a human donor with classical Hodgkin lymphoma.

This sequence joins TRBV6-1 and TRBJ1-2; D may be TRBD1 (5 bases). V was cut by 1 base and J by 8 bases, with 5 bases left in between. CDR3 length equals 11 residues. Looked up from germline, CDR1 is MNHNS and CDR2 is SASEGT. CDR3: CASSEGGGYTF. CDR3 nucleotides: TGTGCCAGCAGTGAAGGGGGGGGCTACACCTTC.

As regards this clone: Relative to the germline gene, one junction end is altered; a read error may explain this. The CDR3 is CASSLLEYEQYF. The CDR3 nucleotides read TGTGCCAGCAGCTTATTGGAATACGAGCAGTACTTC. The V and J genes are TRBV4-1 and TRBJ2-7; D unclear. The germline gives CDR1 MGHRA, CDR2 YSYEKL. The CDR3 consists of 12 residues.

This sequence joins TRBV20-1 and TRBJ1-2, with no clear D. CDR3 size: 11 residues. V was shortened by 3 bases and J by 4 bases, with 6 bases between the two germline ends. CDR1 DFQATT and CDR2 SNEGSKA come from the germline V gene (reference sequence). CDR3 in DNA: TGCAGTGCTAGTTTGGGCTATGGCTACACCTTC. Amino acids: CSASLGYGYTF.

V and J are TRBV10-2 and TRBJ1-5; D may be TRBD1 (6 bases). CDR3 length: 15 amino acids. From germline, CDR1 is WSHSY and CDR2 SAAADI. Trimming shortened V by 6 bases and J by 0 bases, and 12 bases separated the two germline ends. The CDR3 nucleotides are TGCGCCAGCAGCAGGACAGTTTATAGCAATCAGCCCCAGCATTTT. Protein: CASSRTVYSNQPQHF.

Notes on this clone: The germline gene is not matched at one end of the junction; a read error may be the cause. The gene calls are TRBV28 and TRBJ2-7, with TRBD1 matching over 10 bases. Germline values: CDR1 MDHEN, CDR2 SYDVKM. The CDR3 is 12 residues long. Here the CDR3 reads CASSRPGQGSMF. The CDR3 bases are TGTGCCAGCAGTCGACCGGGACAGGGGTCCATGTTC.

J is TRBJ2-1 and V is TRBV6-4; 7 positions agree with TRBD1. The V segment lost 5 bases and the J segment 9 bases; nucleotides outside the gene matches: 7. Germline V gene lookup returns CDR1 MRHNA and CDR2 SNTAGT. This CDR3 has 13 residues. DNA of the CDR3: TGTGCCAGCAGTTTATCCCCAGGGGGTGAGCAGTTCTTC. Amino acids: CASSLSPGGEQFF.

CDR3: CASSPRREVLNGNTIYF. The DNA of the CDR3 is TGTGCCAGCTCACCACGACGTGAAGTTCTAAATGGAAACACCATATATTTT. The rearrangement links TRBV18 to TRBJ1-3, with no clear D. The V gene's germline CDR1 is KGHSH and CDR2 LQKENI. The CDR3 totals 17 residues. Between the trimmed V and J ends, which lost 1 base and 3 bases, there was a span of 16 bases.

The chain uses TRBV30 and TRBJ1-2; 7 bases align to TRBD1. Losses at the gene ends were 8 bases for V and 4 bases for J; bases not matched to a gene: 10. Germline V gene data show CDR1 as GTSNPN and CDR2 as SVGIG (reference sequence). The CDR3 sequence is 13 residues long. The CDR3 reads CAQAGGRGYGYTF. For the CDR3, the DNA is TGTGCCCAAGCAGGGGGTCGAGGCTATGGCTACACCTTC.

Only a few counts were recorded for this clone. The CDR3 nucleotides read TGTGCCAGCAGCCGGGACAGGGATATTCAGCCCCAGCATTTT. Residues: CASSRDRDIQPQHF. This chain links TRBV28 with TRBJ1-5, with 9 bases lining up with TRBD1. CDR1 MDHEN and CDR2 SYDVKM come from the germline V gene. V was pared by 6 bases and J by 6 bases, with 6 bases of the junction left unmatched. This CDR3 is built from 14 residues.

This chain joins TRBV19 and TRBJ1-1, with D unresolved. Per germline, CDR1 LNHDA and CDR2 SQIVND (reference sequence). V was pared by 2 bases and J by 0 bases, with 7 bases between. This CDR3 has 14 residues. The CDR3 here is CASSIKVVNTEAFF. The DNA of the CDR3 is TGTGCCAGTAGTATAAAGGTGGTGAACACTGAAGCTTTCTTT. The full variable domain, in which reference TRBV19 and TRBJ1-1 provide the parts outside the CDR3, is DGGITQSPKYLFRKEGQNVTLSCEQNLNHDAMYWYRQDPGQGLRLIYYSQIVNDFQKGDIAEGYSVSREKKESFPLTVTSAQKNPTAFYLCASSIKVVNTEAFFGQGTRLTVV.

This clone showed up just once. V is TRBV5-5 and J is TRBJ2-3; no firm D call. CDR1 is SGHKS, CDR2 YYEKEE, per germline (reference sequence). This CDR3 contains 15 residues. The V end lost 0 bases, the J end lost 2 bases, and 10 bases lay between the germline ends. The CDR3 is CASSLVGVTTDTQYF. In nucleotides, the CDR3 is TGTGCCAGCAGCTTGGTTGGGGTGACCACAGATACGCAGTATTTT. Based on the CDR3 plus reference TRBV5-5 and TRBJ2-3, the full variable domain is DAGVTQSPTHLIKTRGQQVTLRCSPISGHKSVSWYQQVLGQGPQFIFQYYEKEERGRGNFPDRFSARQFPNYSSELNVNALLLGDSALYLCASSLVGVTTDTQYFGPGTRLTVL.

This clone has more than one count but fewer than ten. This chain links TRBV9 with TRBJ1-2; maybe TRBD1 (5 bases). The CDR3 loop spans 16 amino acids. The germline V and J ends were trimmed by 4 bases and 4 bases, with 20 bases remaining between them. The germline V gene encodes CDR1 SGDLS and CDR2 YYNGEE. In DNA, the CDR3 is TGTGCCAGCAGCCAGGATTTTATGCGGGGACTCTATGGCTACACCTTC. Encoded protein: CASSQDFMRGLYGYTF.

The chain combines TRBV15 with TRBJ2-3; the match to TRBD2 covers 11 bases. This CDR3 contains 17 residues. CDR1 and CDR2 from the germline V gene are LNHNV and YYDKDF (reference sequence). After removal of 1 base from V and 4 bases from J, the junction contained 7 bases not matched to a gene. Here the CDR3 DNA reads TGTGCCACCAGCAGAGCCAGTACTAGCGGGGGATCAGATACGCAGTATTTT. Protein: CATSRASTSGGSDTQYF.

The CDR3 is CASIRQRANTGELFF. The DNA for the CDR3 is TGTGCCAGCATTCGCCAGCGAGCGAACACCGGGGAGCTGTTTTTT. The V gene is TRBV2, the J gene TRBJ2-2; D unclear. CDR1 SNHLY and CDR2 FYNNEI come from the germline V gene. The V gene lost 7 bases and the J gene lost 0 bases, with 12 bases spanning the gap. This CDR3 is built from 15 residues.

V gene TRBV30 combines with J gene TRBJ2-7; D uncertain. The V gene lost 3 bases and the J gene lost 6 bases, with 18 bases spanning the gap. The CDR3 is 14 residues long. Germline V gene sequence: CDR1 GTSNPN, CDR2 SVGIG (reference sequence). CDR3: CAWRSGPLEPEQYF. The CDR3 DNA is TGTGCCTGGAGGTCCGGCCCCTTGGAGCCCGAGCAGTACTTC.

The rearrangement joins TRBV6-6 to TRBJ2-5; 10 bases match TRBD2. The CDR3 runs 15 residues. Germline V gene data show CDR1 as MNHNY and CDR2 as SVGAGI (reference sequence). Unmatched junction bases numbered 5, after V lost 2 bases and J lost 5 bases. CDR3 region: CASSYDGTSVETQYF. The DNA of the CDR3 is TGTGCCAGCAGTTACGACGGGACTAGCGTGGAGACCCAGTACTTC.

CDR3 nucleotides: TGTGCCAGCAGGAAGACTGCCGGGACAATCTATCAGCCCCAGCATTTT. It translates to CASRKTAGTIYQPQHF. This chain links TRBV28 with TRBJ1-5, with D tentatively TRBD1 (6 bases). With 6 bases removed from V and 5 bases from J, the gap between germline ends came to 20 bases. Per germline, CDR1 MDHEN and CDR2 SYDVKM. The CDR3 runs to 16 residues. Together with reference TRBV28 and TRBJ1-5, the CDR3 gives the full variable domain: DVKVTQSSRYLVKRTGEKVFLECVQDMDHENMFWYRQDPGLGLRLIYFSYDVKMKEKGDIPEGYSVSREKKERFSLILESASTNQTSMYLCASRKTAGTIYQPQHFGDGTRLSIL.

The rearrangement links TRBV4-1 to TRBJ1-4; 10 nucleotides match TRBD1. This CDR3 is built from 16 residues. Germline V gene sequence: CDR1 MGHRA, CDR2 YSYEKL. J was trimmed by 7 bases and V by 1 base; bases with no gene match: 6. The CDR3: CASSQVRDRGSEKLFF. The DNA for the CDR3 is TGCGCCAGCAGCCAAGTTAGGGACAGGGGTTCTGAAAAACTGTTTTTT.